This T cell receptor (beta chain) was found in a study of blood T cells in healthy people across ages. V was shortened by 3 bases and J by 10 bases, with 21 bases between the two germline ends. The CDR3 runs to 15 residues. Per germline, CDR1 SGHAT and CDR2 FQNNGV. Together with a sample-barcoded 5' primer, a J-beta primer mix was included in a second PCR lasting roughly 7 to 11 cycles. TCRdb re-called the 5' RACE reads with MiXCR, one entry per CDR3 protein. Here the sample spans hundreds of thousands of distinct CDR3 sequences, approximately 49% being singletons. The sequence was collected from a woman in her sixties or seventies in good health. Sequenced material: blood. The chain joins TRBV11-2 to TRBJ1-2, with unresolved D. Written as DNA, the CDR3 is TGTGCCAGCAGCTTTAATCCAGAGTATAATGATGACTACACCTTC. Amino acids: CASSFNPEYNDDYTF.